Listed below are T cell receptor beta chains from one sample, sequenced in a study of CD8+CD57+ T cells in acquired aplastic anemia. TCRdb reprocessed the reads via MiXCR and lists one record per CDR3 protein. The sample lists about 180,000 distinct CDR3 sequences, about 47% occurring once. Sequencing was done on a sample of sorted CD4+, CD8+, or CD8+CD57+ T cells (not recorded which) from PBMCs. The receptors here all came from a human donor in good health. Each CDR3 is given with its conserved first and last residue. A D gene is named only where the DNA matches it firmly. Clone size appears in some rows only: once, few, many, or a class for an expanded clone.

size	length	V	D	J	DNA	CDR3
-	15	TRBV11-1	TRBD2	TRBJ2-1	TGTGCCAGCAGGGACCTGGCGGGGGGCTACAATGAGCAGTTCTTC	CASRDLAGGYNEQFF
many	14	TRBV7-9	TRBD1	TRBJ2-7	TGTGCCAGCAGCTCGGGACAGGGTACCGACGAGCAGTACTTC	CASSSGQGTDEQYF
-	13	TRBV10-3	-	TRBJ1-1	TGTGCCATCAGTGAGACAGGGCGGTCTGAAGCTTTCTTT	CAISETGRSEAFF
many	13	TRBV12-3/TRBV12-4	-	TRBJ1-1	TGTGCCAGCAGTCCCCGACCGTCCACTGAAGCTTTCTTT	CASSPRPSTEAFF
-	17	TRBV9	-	TRBJ2-6	TGTGCCAGCAGCCTCCCTACGGGTGGCTCTGGGGCCAACGTCCTGACTTTC	CASSLPTGGSGANVLTF
-	17	TRBV24-1	TRBD2	TRBJ2-1	TGTGCCTCCAGTGAGCCCCTCGGGGGGAGCTCCTACAATGAGCAGTTCTTC	CASSEPLGGSSYNEQFF
-	16	TRBV20-1	TRBD2	TRBJ2-7	TGCAGTGCTAGAGCCGTGCTAGCGGGCCGACCCTACGAGCAGTACTTC	CSARAVLAGRPYEQYF
-	17	TRBV25-1	TRBD2	TRBJ2-3	TGTGCCAGCAGTCCTCTCGGTAGCGGGAGATGGTCAGATACGCAGTATTTT	CASSPLGSGRWSDTQYF
few	14	TRBV30	TRBD2	TRBJ2-7	TGTGCCTGGAGGACTAGCGGGAACTCCTACGAGCAGTACTTC	CAWRTSGNSYEQYF
many	16	TRBV7-8	-	TRBJ2-1	TGTGCCAGCAACCCTCAGGGGAAGAGCTCCTACAATGAGCAGTTCTTC	CASNPQGKSSYNEQFF
many	15	TRBV19	-	TRBJ2-5	TGTGCCAGTAGTATAGATCGGGCAACGCAAGAGACCCAGTACTTC	CASSIDRATQETQYF
-	14	TRBV7-9	-	TRBJ2-3	TGTGCCAGCAGCTCTGGGACTAGCACAGATACGCAGTATTTT	CASSSGTSTDTQYF
-	14	TRBV10-3	-	TRBJ1-2	TGTGCCATCAGTGACAACCCCCTCGTCGATGGCTACACCTTC	CAISDNPLVDGYTF
-	14	TRBV25-1	TRBD2	TRBJ2-7	TGTGCCAGCACCGAGGGAGGGTACGGGTACGAGCAGTACTTC	CASTEGGYGYEQYF